The text below deals with one T cell receptor (beta chain). Its specificity is not known. TCR sequencing used cDNA made by reverse transcription of extracted RNA. Clones were sequenced by immunoSEQ multiplex PCR, and TCRdb holds only the in-frame ones, with some missing. The sample records under 350,000 clones, about three fifths being singletons. This sample was included in a study of CD8+ T cells in alopecia areata. General study results and limits: Lesional scalp, especially alopecia totalis/universalis, showed higher clonality than normal scalp. Resident alphabeta T cells of normal skin are also sequenced in scalp samples. In scalp and blood, many expanded lesional clones persisted during tofacitinib. As there was one nonresponder, how baseline CD8+ expansion relates to response remains uncertain.

The treatment is: oral pan-JAK inhibitor, 5-10 mg twice daily. This clonotype originated in a human donor with alopecia areata. The source was CD4+ T cells sorted from blood, collected at week 24, from a patient treated with tofacitinib.

The CDR3 reads CASSRRMGQGYEQYF. The CDR3 nucleotides are TGTGCCAGCAGCCGACGGATGGGTCAAGGCTACGAGCAGTACTTC. The J gene is TRBJ2-7, the V gene TRBV7-2; D call uncertain. The germline CDR1 and CDR2 sequences are SGHTA and FQGNSA. V was trimmed by 5 bases and J by 3 bases, leaving 17 bases between them. The CDR3 totals 15 residues. The entire variable domain, with the rest obtained from reference TRBV7-2 and TRBJ2-7, is as follows: GAGVSQSPSNKVTEKGKDVELRCDPISGHTALYWYRQSLGQGLEFLIYFQGNSAPDKSGLPSDRFSAERTGGSVSTLTIQRTQQEDSAVYLCASSRRMGQGYEQYFGPGTRLTVT.